The 26 T cell receptor beta chains below were found in one sample sequenced in a study of shared clonotypes between healthy human individuals. CD8 cells regarded as naive lacked CD45RO, were positively chosen for CCR7, and omitted terminally differentiated effector memory CD45RA+ cells. The assay was immunoSEQ multiplex PCR, and TCRdb's table has in-frame clones only and misses some. Of more than 2 million clones listed, about 95% were seen once; the top ten hold around 1.1%. Sequenced: naive CD8+ T cells sorted from blood. These receptor sequences come from a man between 18 and 29 years old in good health.

CDR3 DNA: TGCAGCGCCACCGAAGCGGGAGATATCTACGAGCAGTACTTC. It yields the protein CSATEAGDIYEQYF. The chain carries TRBV29-1 and TRBJ2-7; 8 nucleotides match TRBD2. Trimming cost V 7 bases and J 3 bases; bases outside gene matches: 11. This CDR3 is built from 14 residues. The V gene's germline CDR1 is SQVTM and CDR2 ANQGSEA.

The CDR3 DNA is TGTGCCAGCAGTCCAGACACCGGGGGTCAGCCCCAGCATTTT. Translating it yields CASSPDTGGQPQHF. The chain recombines TRBV27 with TRBJ1-5; maybe TRBD1 (5 bases). V was trimmed by 5 bases and J by 6 bases, leaving 14 bases between them. This CDR3 comprises 14 residues. Germline-derived CDR1 and CDR2 are MNHEY and SMNVEV (reference sequence).

The DNA for the CDR3 is TGTGCCAGCAGCGATGAGCGGGGGGGATACAATGAGCAGTTCTTC. It specifies CASSDERGGYNEQFF. The V gene is TRBV11-3, the J gene TRBJ2-1, with 10 bases aligning to TRBD2. With 5 bases clipped from V and 4 bases from J, the junction kept 5 bases outside the gene matches. The germline V gene has CDR1 SGHNT and CDR2 YENEEA. This CDR3 spans 15 amino acids.

The V call is TRBV11-2, the J call TRBJ1-2; D not resolved. Trimming removed 0 bases at V and 1 base at J, with 9 bases between. The CDR3 loop spans 15 amino acids. CDR1 and CDR2 from the germline V gene are SGHAT and FQNNGV. CDR3 nucleotide sequence: TGTGCCAGCAGCTTAGATCCTGGTCTTAACTATGGCTACACCTTC. Its protein is CASSLDPGLNYGYTF.

V is TRBV30 and J is TRBJ2-7; a possible D gene is TRBD1 (6 bases). Trimming shortened V by 3 bases and J by 2 bases, and 14 bases separated the two germline ends. The CDR3 length is 14 residues. Germline assignment: CDR1 GTSNPN and CDR2 SVGIG (reference sequence). The CDR3 region has the DNA TGTGCCTGGAGCCGTCAGGGGTGGCCCTACGAGCAGTACTTC. The encoded protein is CAWSRQGWPYEQYF.

The sample holds one count of this clone. The chain joins TRBV9 to TRBJ2-7; D is undetermined. There are 15 residues in the CDR3. Germline CDR1 SGDLS, CDR2 YYNGEE. V was shortened by 0 bases and J by 0 bases, with 10 bases between the two germline ends. The CDR3 loop is CASSVAGGISYEQYF. In DNA form, the CDR3 reads TGTGCCAGCAGCGTAGCTGGCGGCATCTCCTACGAGCAGTACTTC. Full variable domain (rest looked up from reference TRBV9 and TRBJ2-7): DSGVTQTPKHLITATGQRVTLRCSPRSGDLSVYWYQQSLDQGLQFLIQYYNGEERAKGNILERFSAQQFPDLHSELNLSSLELGDSALYFCASSVAGGISYEQYFGPGTRLTVT.

J is TRBJ2-7 and V is TRBV27; no definite D call. This CDR3 is 15 amino acids long. The germline V gene has CDR1 MNHEY and CDR2 SMNVEV (reference sequence). With 6 bases removed from V and 2 bases from J, the gap between germline ends came to 17 bases. The CDR3 region has the DNA TGTGCCAGCAGGGTCTGGGCAGGTGATGCCTACGAGCAGTACTTC. Encoded protein: CASRVWAGDAYEQYF.

The V call is TRBV29-1, the J call TRBJ2-5, with D tentatively TRBD1 or TRBD2 (5 bases each). CDR3 length: 12 residues. Trimming took 0 bases from V and 9 from J, leaving 11 bases between them. Germline V gene data show CDR1 as SQVTM and CDR2 as ANQGSEA. In DNA, the CDR3 is TGCAGCGTTGAAGACAGGGCCGGGGCCCAGTACTTC. This codes for CSVEDRAGAQYF.

In its sample, this clone was seen once. V and J are TRBV28 and TRBJ1-1, with D possibly being TRBD1 (6 bases). Trimming left V 2 bases short and J 5 bases short, with 12 bases between. The germline CDR1 and CDR2 sequences are MDHEN and SYDVKM. The CDR3 extends over 14 amino acids. This CDR3 is CASSLVPRGTEAFF. In DNA, the CDR3 is TGTGCCAGCAGTTTAGTTCCTAGGGGGACTGAAGCTTTCTTT.

The chain uses TRBV2 and TRBJ2-7; TRBD2 matches at 7 bases. J was trimmed by 3 bases and V by 4 bases; bases with no gene match: 3. The CDR3 length is 13 residues. The V gene's germline CDR1 is SNHLY and CDR2 FYNNEI. The CDR3 region is CASSAGRGYEQYF. The CDR3 region has the DNA TGTGCCAGCAGTGCAGGGAGGGGCTACGAGCAGTACTTC. Combining the CDR3 with reference TRBV2 and TRBJ2-7 gives the whole variable domain EPEVTQTPSHQVTQMGQEVILRCVPISNHLYFYWYRQILGQKVEFLVSFYNNEISEKSEIFDDQFSVERPDGSNFTLKIRSTKLEDSAMYFCASSAGRGYEQYFGPGTRLTVT.

This clone was seen once. Within the sample, other DNA sequences also encode this same CDR3. The J gene is TRBJ2-1, the V gene TRBV19, with TRBD1 matching over 11 bases. The CDR3 contains 15 residues. Per the germline V gene, CDR1 is LNHDA and CDR2 is SQIVND (reference sequence). V was clipped by 5 bases and J by 2 bases; unmatched bases: 2. The CDR3 DNA follows: TGTGCCAGTAGTCTGGGACAGGGGGCCTACAATGAGCAGTTCTTC. This sequence encodes CASSLGQGAYNEQFF.

This chain joins TRBV6-5 and TRBJ1-1, with a weak D call TRBD1 (5 bases). Germline V lookup: CDR1 MNHEY, CDR2 SVGAGI. Trimming removed 2 bases from V and 5 bases from J, with 15 bases in between. The CDR3 spans 15 residues. As DNA, the CDR3 is TGTGCCAGCAGTTACCTCGTAGGGCAGGGAACTGAAGCTTTCTTT. Translated: CASSYLVGQGTEAFF.

The chain combines TRBV5-1 with TRBJ2-4; the D is unclear. Germline CDR1 SGHRS, CDR2 YFSETQ. The length of the CDR3 is 14 residues. Trimming took 4 bases from V and 0 from J, leaving 8 bases between them. CDR3 sequence: CASSPALAKNIQYF. Here the CDR3 DNA reads TGCGCCAGCAGCCCAGCTCTAGCCAAAAACATTCAGTACTTC.

A single count supports this clone. Other DNA sequences of this sample code for an identical CDR3. V and J are TRBV13 and TRBJ2-7; 9 nucleotides match TRBD1. V trimming: 0 bases; J trimming: 3 bases; junction bases outside the gene matches: 3. The CDR3 has 15 residues. Per the germline V gene, CDR1 is PRHDT and CDR2 is FYEKMQ (reference sequence). The CDR3 loop is CASSLGTGGVYEQYF. As DNA, the CDR3 is TGTGCCAGCAGCTTAGGTACAGGGGGCGTCTACGAGCAGTACTTC.

The chain is built from TRBV4-3 and TRBJ1-1; D not certain. Germline V gene data show CDR1 as LGHNA and CDR2 as YSLEER. CDR3 size: 19 residues. Trimming pared 0 bases from V and 3 bases from J, leaving 23 bases between. CDR3 nucleotides: TGCGCCAGCAGCCAAGACTGGGAGAGGGCGGAACTGAGGCACACTGAAGCTTTCTTT. It is translated as CASSQDWERAELRHTEAFF.

V gene TRBV27 combines with J gene TRBJ2-3, with 13 positions matching TRBD2. V dropped 7 bases and J dropped 6; count of bases not matched to a gene: 7. Per the germline V gene, CDR1 is MNHEY and CDR2 is SMNVEV (reference sequence). This CDR3 is built from 15 residues. For the CDR3, the DNA is TGTGCCAGCAACCGACTAGCGGGAGGCTCCGATACGCAGTATTTT. Protein sequence: CASNRLAGGSDTQYF.

This rearrangement joins TRBV30 to TRBJ2-3; the D is unclear. The germline V gene encodes CDR1 GTSNPN and CDR2 SVGIG (reference sequence). Trimming left V 7 bases short and J 4 bases short, with 9 bases between. The CDR3 length is 11 residues. CDR3 bases: TGTGCCTTCCTTGGGGCAGATACGCAGTATTTT. Amino acid sequence: CAFLGADTQYF.

The rearrangement joins TRBV10-1 to TRBJ2-3, with TRBD1 as a possible D gene (5 bases). Between the trimmed V and J ends, which lost 3 bases and 4 bases, there was a span of 14 bases. The length of the CDR3 is 15 residues. Germline V gene sequence: CDR1 WNHNN, CDR2 SYGVQD (reference sequence). The CDR3 region has the DNA TGCGCCAGCAGTGACGGCGGATCCAGGGCAGATACGCAGTATTTT. Translation gives CASSDGGSRADTQYF.

This chain joins TRBV5-1 and TRBJ2-7; no clear D. V gave up 1 base and J gave up 0 bases, with 8 bases separating them. CDR3 length: 14 amino acids. CDR1 and CDR2 from the germline V gene are SGHRS and YFSETQ. The CDR3 reads CASSLSLLSYEQYF. In nucleotides, the CDR3 is TGCGCCAGCAGCTTGAGTCTTCTCTCCTACGAGCAGTACTTC.

The chain links TRBV7-8 to TRBJ2-1, with TRBD2 matching 8 bases. The junction had 9 bases not matched to a gene; V was cut back by 5 bases and J by 0 bases. The CDR3 sequence is 17 residues long. Germline CDR1 and CDR2: SGHVS and FQNEAQ. CDR3 sequence: CASSAVREGPSYNEQFF. For the CDR3, the DNA is TGTGCCAGCAGCGCAGTACGGGAGGGCCCCTCCTACAATGAGCAGTTCTTC. Based on the CDR3 plus reference TRBV7-8 and TRBJ2-1, the full variable domain is GAGVSQSPRYKVAKRGQDVALRCDPISGHVSLFWYQQALGQGPEFLTYFQNEAQLDKSGLPSDRFFAERPEGSVSTLKIQRTQQEDSAVYLCASSAVREGPSYNEQFFGPGTRLTVL.

Comments on this clone: The sample contains more than one DNA sequence encoding this CDR3. This rearrangement joins TRBV7-6 to TRBJ2-3, with a tentative D call TRBD2 (6 bases). The CDR3 consists of 16 residues. The V gene's germline CDR1 is SGHVS and CDR2 FNYEAQ. Trimming shortened V by 0 bases and J by 0 bases, and 10 bases separated the two germline ends. The CDR3 DNA is TGTGCCAGCAGCTTAGCCGGGGGTCCTAGCACAGATACGCAGTATTTT. Protein product: CASSLAGGPSTDTQYF.

The V and J genes are TRBV7-2 and TRBJ1-2; D may be TRBD1 (5 bases). V was trimmed by 5 bases and J by 5 bases, leaving 15 bases between them. The length of the CDR3 is 14 residues. Germline CDR1 reads SGHTA; CDR2 reads FQGNSA. The CDR3 sequence: CASSTVDGGYGYTF. The CDR3 bases are TGTGCCAGCAGCACGGTCGACGGGGGGTATGGCTACACCTTC.

The chain couples TRBV11-2 to TRBJ1-1; no reliable D call. V lost 0 bases and J 7 bases, leaving 15 bases between the germline ends. Germline V gene data show CDR1 as SGHAT and CDR2 as FQNNGV. The length of the CDR3 is 15 residues. As DNA, the CDR3 is TGTGCCAGCAGCTTAGATATTGTAACAGCTAATGAAGCTTTCTTT. This sequence encodes CASSLDIVTANEAFF.

As regards this clone: The same CDR3 also results from other DNA sequences found in this sample. This sequence joins TRBV7-9 and TRBJ2-7, with D hard to call. Germline CDR1 reads SEHNR; CDR2 reads FQNEAQ (reference sequence). The CDR3 covers 11 residues. Trimming took 5 bases from V and 3 from J, leaving 5 bases between them. The CDR3 loop is CASSPVYEQYF. The CDR3 DNA sequence: TGTGCCAGCAGCCCGGTCTACGAGCAGTACTTC.

As regards this clone: The same CDR3 arises from other DNA sequences in this sample as well. The V gene is TRBV6-5, the J gene TRBJ1-1; no definite D call. The CDR3 consists of 14 residues. V gave up 2 bases and J gave up 3 bases, with 10 bases separating them. Germline assignment: CDR1 MNHEY and CDR2 SVGAGI. CDR3: CASSYGVGDTEAFF. CDR3 coding DNA: TGTGCCAGCAGTTACGGGGTGGGAGACACTGAAGCTTTCTTT.

V and J are TRBV25-1 and TRBJ2-5; D is possibly TRBD2 (5 bases). The length of the CDR3 is 14 residues. Germline assignment: CDR1 MGHDK and CDR2 SYGVNS. V was trimmed by 3 bases and J by 5 bases, leaving 13 bases between them. The DNA of the CDR3 is TGTGCCAGCAGTGACTTTCCGGGGTGGGAGACCCAGTACTTC. This translates into CASSDFPGWETQYF.